The rows below give T cell receptor beta chains drawn from one sample of a study of T-cell memory formation after mild COVID-19. TCRdb reprocessed the 5' RACE reads with MiXCR, giving one entry per CDR3 protein. The profile shows just under 550,000 distinct CDR3 sequences, about a fifth of them singletons. The sample was PBMCs or a T cell subset sorted from them (not recorded which). Receptors originate from an adult woman who had mild COVID-19 (a few samples of this study predate the infection). Cell type and time point are not known. Both conserved end residues are part of each CDR3. The D gene is left open where the match is weak. Only some rows state a clone size, as once, few, many or a class for expanded clones.

D gene | clone size | J gene | V gene | CDR3 DNA | CDR3 protein
. | . | TRBJ2-5 | TRBV7-9 | TGTGCCAGCACCCTGGGGTTAGAGTCCCGGCCCCAAGAGACCCAGTACTTC | CASTLGLESRPQETQYF
. | few | TRBJ2-1 | TRBV29-1 | TGCAGCGCCAGGGGGGGCTCCGGGGATGAGCAGTTCTTC | CSARGGSGDEQFF
TRBD2 | few | TRBJ2-7 | TRBV10-3 | TGTGCCATCAGTGACCTGACTAGCGGGAGAGCCTACGAGCAGTACTTC | CAISDLTSGRAYEQYF
TRBD2 | . | TRBJ2-7 | TRBV27 | TGTGCCAGCGGCCGGGACTACGCTTCCTACGAGCAGTACTTC | CASGRDYASYEQYF
. | many | TRBJ2-2 | TRBV5-1 | TGCGCCAGCAGCTTGCTGGGGGAACGGAACACCGGGGAGCTGTTTTTT | CASSLLGERNTGELFF
. | . | TRBJ1-2 | TRBV18 | TGTGCCAGCTCACCGGAGGAGTTTGGCTACACCTTC | CASSPEEFGYTF
TRBD2 | few | TRBJ2-5 | TRBV5-6 | TGTGCCAGCAGCGATGGACTAGCGGGGGGGTACCAAGAGACCCAGTACTTC | CASSDGLAGGYQETQYF
. | few | TRBJ2-7 | TRBV12-3/TRBV12-4 | TGTGCCAGCGGGGGGATGGTCTCCTCCTACGAGCAGTACTTC | CASGGMVSSYEQYF
. | . | TRBJ2-1 | TRBV7-3 | TGTGCCAGCAGCTTAGAAAGGATGGGCTCTGGGCCTAGCCAGTTCTTC | CASSLERMGSGPSQFF
. | few | TRBJ2-1 | TRBV20-1 | TGCAGTGCTTCGGTCGGGTTAACCGCGGACAATGAGCAGTTCTTC | CSASVGLTADNEQFF
TRBD2 | . | TRBJ2-3 | TRBV30 | TGTGCCTGGACTAGCGGGGGACCGGGGAATACGCAGTATTTT | CAWTSGGPGNTQYF
. | few | TRBJ1-2 | TRBV9 | TGTGCCAGCAACGGACGGACCGACTCTATTTATGGCTACACCTTC | CASNGRTDSIYGYTF
. | few | TRBJ1-1 | TRBV29-1 | TGCAGCGTTGAGACAGTTTCGAACACTGAAGCTTTCTTT | CSVETVSNTEAFF
TRBD2 | few | TRBJ2-3 | TRBV7-3 | TGTGCCAGCAGCTTGTGGACTAGCGGGGGAGAGAAGGGCACAGATACGCAGTATTTT | CASSLWTSGGEKGTDTQYF
TRBD2 | few | TRBJ2-1 | TRBV12-3/TRBV12-4 | TGTGCCAGCAGTGCCCTAGGCGGGAGGGCAGTAGAGTCCTACAATGAGCAGTTCTTC | CASSALGGRAVESYNEQFF
. | . | TRBJ1-2 | TRBV10-3 | TGTGCCATCAGTGAGTCGGCGGGGCAGAACTATGGCTACACCTTC | CAISESAGQNYGYTF
TRBD1 | . | TRBJ1-1 | TRBV18 | TGTGCCAGCTCGCGAACGGGCTTCGACAGGGCGGCTGAAGCTTTCTTT | CASSRTGFDRAAEAFF
TRBD1 | . | TRBJ2-1 | TRBV7-7 | TGTGCCAGCAGCATAGGACAGGGGACCCCATTAACTGAGCAGTTCTTC | CASSIGQGTPLTEQFF
TRBD1 | . | TRBJ2-5 | TRBV6-5 | TGTGCCAGCAGTCCGGGACAGGCGAGACAAGAGACCCAGTACTTC | CASSPGQARQETQYF
. | . | TRBJ2-3 | TRBV1 | TGCACCAGCAGCCAAGAAGGGCGCTTTACAGATACGCAGTATTTT | CTSSQEGRFTDTQYF
. | . | TRBJ1-1 | TRBV29-1 | TGCAGCGTTGAAGATAGGGGGGCTGAAGCTTTCTTT | CSVEDRGAEAFF
. | . | TRBJ1-1 | TRBV7-2 | TGTGCCAGCAGCTTAGGGGCCCGGGGCACTGAAGCTTTCTTT | CASSLGARGTEAFF
TRBD2 | few | TRBJ2-3 | TRBV7-8 | TGTGCCAGCAGCTTACTGGTACTGGGGGAGGGGTTATTGACAGATACGCAGTATTTT | CASSLLVLGEGLLTDTQYF
TRBD1 | . | TRBJ1-1 | TRBV29-1 | TGCAGCGTCGGTATGGACAGGAAGAACACTGAAGCTTTCTTT | CSVGMDRKNTEAFF
TRBD2 | few | TRBJ2-4 | TRBV12-3/TRBV12-4 | TGTGCCACCAGGGACTATAACAACCTAGCCAAAAACATTCAGTACTTC | CATRDYNNLAKNIQYF
. | . | TRBJ2-3 | TRBV7-8 | TGTGCCAGCAGCTTAAGGGGAAGGCGTAAAGATACGCAGTATTTT | CASSLRGRRKDTQYF
. | . | TRBJ1-5 | TRBV20-1 | TGCAGTGCTGGACAGAATAGCAATCAGCCCCAGCATTTT | CSAGQNSNQPQHF
TRBD2 | . | TRBJ2-1 | TRBV3-1 | TGTGCCAGCAGCCGGCGGGGGGGAAGGAATGAGCAGTTCTTC | CASSRRGGRNEQFF
TRBD2 | . | TRBJ2-3 | TRBV7-9 | TGTGCCAGCAGCTCACAGACTAGCTCACGCACAGATACGCAGTATTTT | CASSSQTSSRTDTQYF
. | . | TRBJ1-2 | TRBV5-1 | TGCGCCAGCAGCCCCGGCGGGAATAACTATGGCTACACCTTC | CASSPGGNNYGYTF
TRBD2 | few | TRBJ2-1 | TRBV5-1 | TGCGCCAGCAGCCCGCTCTGGACTAGCGGGAGCGATGAGCAGTTCTTC | CASSPLWTSGSDEQFF
TRBD1 | . | TRBJ1-1 | TRBV3-1 | TGTGCCAGCAGCCAAGGCGGGGGGACAGTGAACACTGAAGCTTTCTTT | CASSQGGGTVNTEAFF
TRBD1 | . | TRBJ2-7 | TRBV28 | TGTGCCAGCAGTTTCGGCGGACAGGGCATCTACGAGCAGTACTTC | CASSFGGQGIYEQYF
. | . | TRBJ1-3 | TRBV10-3 | TGTGCCATCTCCTCAACCTGGGAGGGAAACACCATATATTTT | CAISSTWEGNTIYF
. | few | TRBJ2-2 | TRBV30 | TGTGCCTGGAGTGGGGACCTCCTAAGCACCGGGGAGCTGTTTTTT | CAWSGDLLSTGELFF
. | . | TRBJ2-1 | TRBV4-3 | TGCGCCAGCAGCCGAGGGACACCCGCATCCCCCGCACCTTACAATGAGCAGTTCTTC | CASSRGTPASPAPYNEQFF
. | . | TRBJ2-1 | TRBV12-3/TRBV12-4 | TGTGCCAGCAGCCACTCCAGAGGGGGGGGATACAATGAGCAGTTCTTC | CASSHSRGGGYNEQFF
. | . | TRBJ2-5 | TRBV7-3 | TGTGCCAGCAGCTTAACGGGGGCGACGGGAGAGACCCAGTACTTC | CASSLTGATGETQYF
. | few | TRBJ2-1 | TRBV4-3 | TGCGCCAGCAGCCCCAATGGTGGCAATGAGCAGTTCTTC | CASSPNGGNEQFF
TRBD1 | few | TRBJ2-3 | TRBV19 | TGTGCCAGTAGTATAGACCGGACAGGGTGGAACACAGATACGCAGTATTTT | CASSIDRTGWNTDTQYF
. | few | TRBJ1-2 | TRBV18 | TGTGCCAGCTCACCACCGCAGGGGTATGGCTACACCTTC | CASSPPQGYGYTF
. | . | TRBJ2-3 | TRBV7-3 | TGTGCCAGCAGCTTAAAACCCGGCACAGATACGCAGTATTTT | CASSLKPGTDTQYF
. | . | TRBJ2-4 | TRBV9 | TGTGCCAGCAGCGTAGGTATTGGGCCAGCGAACATTCAGTACTTC | CASSVGIGPANIQYF
TRBD1 | few | TRBJ2-3 | TRBV15 | TGTGCCACCAGCTCCCGGGACAGCCATCTGGTAGATACGCAGTATTTT | CATSSRDSHLVDTQYF
. | many | TRBJ1-2 | TRBV29-1 | TGCAGCGTTGAAGGGCAGGACTATGGCTACACCTTC | CSVEGQDYGYTF